This passage covers 6 T cell receptor beta chains from one sample sequenced in a study of chemoradiotherapy in HPV16-positive cancers. Measured with immunoSEQ multiplex PCR; TCRdb has only the in-frame clones, and not every one. The table records some 4,000 clones, 91% of them present only once. Here the sequenced sample was tumor tissue, taken from a patient who underwent chemoradiotherapy. These receptors all come from a human donor with HPV-associated anogenital cancer.

The chain employs TRBV5-6 and TRBJ2-1; D remains unclear. V was trimmed by 0 bases and J by 3 bases, leaving 4 bases between them. CDR1 SGHDT and CDR2 YYEEEE come from the germline V gene. This CDR3 has 13 amino acids. The CDR3 bases are TGTGCCAGCAGCTTGGACGACTACAATGAGCAGTTCTTC. Its protein is CASSLDDYNEQFF.

The V gene is TRBV27, the J gene TRBJ2-2; 11 nucleotides align to TRBD1. The junction had 7 bases not matched to a gene; V was cut back by 3 bases and J by 7 bases. The CDR3 length is 16 residues. Germline V gives CDR1 MNHEY, CDR2 SMNVEV (reference sequence). CDR3 DNA sequence: TGTGCCAGCAGTTTTACGCCGGGACAGGGGGTCGGGGAGCTGTTTTTT. This gives the protein CASSFTPGQGVGELFF.

The chain recombines TRBV5-1 with TRBJ1-3; a possible D gene is TRBD1 (5 bases). Trimming removed 0 bases from V and 3 bases from J, with 16 bases in between. Germline CDR1 and CDR2: SGHRS and YFSETQ. The CDR3 loop spans 17 amino acids. Here the CDR3 DNA reads TGCGCCAGCAGCTTGGAAGAACCAGGGTGGATTGGAAACACCATATATTTT. Translation gives CASSLEEPGWIGNTIYF.

The V call is TRBV18, the J call TRBJ1-1, with TRBD1 matching 8 bases. This CDR3 has 15 residues. CDR1 is KGHSH and CDR2 is LQKENI in the germline V gene. Unmatched junction bases numbered 8, after V lost 4 bases and J lost 4 bases. CDR3 loop: CASSQPGQGRTEAFF. CDR3 nucleotides: TGTGCCAGCTCACAACCCGGACAGGGTCGCACTGAAGCTTTCTTT. Full variable domain (rest looked up from reference TRBV18 and TRBJ1-1): NAGVMQNPRHLVRRRGQEARLRCSPMKGHSHVYWYRQLPEEGLKFMVYLQKENIIDESGMPKERFSAEFPKEGPSILRIQQVVRGDSAAYFCASSQPGQGRTEAFFGQGTRLTVV.

This chain links TRBV5-1 with TRBJ2-6; no clear D gene. Deletions cut 0 bases from V and 0 bases from J, with 4 bases between. CDR3 length: 15 amino acids. Per the germline V gene, CDR1 is SGHRS and CDR2 is YFSETQ. The CDR3 spells CASSLGVSGANVLTF. The CDR3 nucleotides are TGCGCCAGCAGCTTGGGTGTCTCTGGGGCCAACGTCCTGACTTTC.

This clone has only one observation. The rearrangement uses TRBV28 and TRBJ2-7; the match to TRBD1 covers 8 bases. The CDR3 totals 17 residues. Trimming cost V 4 bases and J 2 bases; bases outside gene matches: 13. Germline CDR1 reads MDHEN; CDR2 reads SYDVKM. Here the CDR3 reads CASSSYPGTGLTYEQYF. The CDR3 nucleotides read TGTGCCAGCAGTTCCTATCCTGGGACAGGCTTAACCTACGAGCAGTACTTC.